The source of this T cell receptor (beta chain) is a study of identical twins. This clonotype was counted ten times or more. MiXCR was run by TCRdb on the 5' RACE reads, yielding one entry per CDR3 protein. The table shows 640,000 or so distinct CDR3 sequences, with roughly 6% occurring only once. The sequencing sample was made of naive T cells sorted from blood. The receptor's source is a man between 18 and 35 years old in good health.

CDR3 protein: CSAVPGQGPVRPLHF. CDR3 in DNA: TGCAGTGCTGTCCCGGGACAGGGGCCCGTGAGACCCCTCCACTTT. The rearrangement links TRBV20-1 to TRBJ1-6; 10 bases are a match to TRBD1. This CDR3 has 15 amino acids. V lost 5 bases to trimming and J lost 12 bases; unmatched junction nucleotides: 13. Germline-derived CDR1 and CDR2 are DFQATT and SNEGSKA (reference sequence).